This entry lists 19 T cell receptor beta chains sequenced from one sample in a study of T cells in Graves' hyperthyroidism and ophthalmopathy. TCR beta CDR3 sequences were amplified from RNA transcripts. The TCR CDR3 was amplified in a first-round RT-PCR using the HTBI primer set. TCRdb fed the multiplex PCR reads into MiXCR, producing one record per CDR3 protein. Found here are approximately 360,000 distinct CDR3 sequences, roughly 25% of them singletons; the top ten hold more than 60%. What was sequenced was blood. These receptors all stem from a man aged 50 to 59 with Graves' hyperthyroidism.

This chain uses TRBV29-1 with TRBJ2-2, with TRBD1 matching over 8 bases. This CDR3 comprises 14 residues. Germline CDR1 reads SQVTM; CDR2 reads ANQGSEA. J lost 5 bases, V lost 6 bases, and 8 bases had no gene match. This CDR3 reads CSVDRGFGTGELFF. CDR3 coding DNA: TGCAGCGTAGACAGGGGCTTTGGGACCGGGGAGCTGTTTTTT.

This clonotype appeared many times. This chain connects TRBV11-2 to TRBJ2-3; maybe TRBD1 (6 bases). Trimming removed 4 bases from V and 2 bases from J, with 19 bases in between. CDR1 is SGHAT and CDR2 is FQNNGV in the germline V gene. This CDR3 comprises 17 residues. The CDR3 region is CASSSRPRDTSTDTQYF. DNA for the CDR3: TGTGCCAGCAGCTCTCGACCCCGGGACACGTCCACAGATACGCAGTATTTT. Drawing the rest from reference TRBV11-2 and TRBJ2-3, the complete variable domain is EAGVAQSPRYKIIEKRQSVAFWCNPISGHATLYWYQQILGQGPKLLIQFQNNGVVDDSQLPKDRFSAERLKGVDSTLKIQPAKLEDSAVYLCASSSRPRDTSTDTQYFGPGTRLTVL.

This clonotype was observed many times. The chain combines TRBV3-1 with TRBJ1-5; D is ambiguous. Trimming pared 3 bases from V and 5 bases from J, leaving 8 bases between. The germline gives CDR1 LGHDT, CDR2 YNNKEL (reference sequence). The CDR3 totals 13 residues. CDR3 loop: CASSQGLYQPQHF. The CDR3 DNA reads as TGTGCCAGCAGCCAGGGTCTGTATCAGCCCCAGCATTTT. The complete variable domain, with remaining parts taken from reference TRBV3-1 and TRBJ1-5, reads DTAVSQTPKYLVTQMGNDKSIKCEQNLGHDTMYWYKQDSKKFLKIMFSYNNKELIINETVPNRFSPKSPDKAHLNLHINSLELGDSAVYFCASSQGLYQPQHFGDGTRLSIL.

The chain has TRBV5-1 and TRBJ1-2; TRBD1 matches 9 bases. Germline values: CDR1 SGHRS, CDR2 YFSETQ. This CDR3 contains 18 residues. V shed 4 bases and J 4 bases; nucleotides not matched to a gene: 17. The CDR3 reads CASSPWAFDRGNRYGYTF. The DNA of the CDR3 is TGCGCCAGCAGCCCCTGGGCATTCGACAGGGGGAATCGCTATGGCTACACCTTC.

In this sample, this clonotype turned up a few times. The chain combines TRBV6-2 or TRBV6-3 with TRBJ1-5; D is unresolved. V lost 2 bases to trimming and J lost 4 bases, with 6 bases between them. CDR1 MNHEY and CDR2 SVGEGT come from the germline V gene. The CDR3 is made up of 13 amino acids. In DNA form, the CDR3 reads TGTGCCAGCAGTTACGTAGGTAATCAGCCCCAGCATTTT. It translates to CASSYVGNQPQHF.

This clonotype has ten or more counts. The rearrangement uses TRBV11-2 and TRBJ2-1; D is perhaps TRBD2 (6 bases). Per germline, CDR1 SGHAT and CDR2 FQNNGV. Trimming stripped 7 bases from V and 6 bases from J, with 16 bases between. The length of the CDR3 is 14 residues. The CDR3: CASTAGRWGNEQFF. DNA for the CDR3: TGTGCCAGCACCGCCGGGAGATGGGGCAATGAGCAGTTCTTC. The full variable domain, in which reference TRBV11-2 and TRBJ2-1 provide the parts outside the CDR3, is EAGVAQSPRYKIIEKRQSVAFWCNPISGHATLYWYQQILGQGPKLLIQFQNNGVVDDSQLPKDRFSAERLKGVDSTLKIQPAKLEDSAVYLCASTAGRWGNEQFFGPGTRLTVL.

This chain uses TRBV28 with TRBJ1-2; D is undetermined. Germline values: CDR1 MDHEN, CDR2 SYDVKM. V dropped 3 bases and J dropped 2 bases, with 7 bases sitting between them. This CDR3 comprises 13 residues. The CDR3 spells CASSFVGNYGYTF. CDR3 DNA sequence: TGTGCCAGCAGTTTTGTCGGAAACTATGGCTACACCTTC.

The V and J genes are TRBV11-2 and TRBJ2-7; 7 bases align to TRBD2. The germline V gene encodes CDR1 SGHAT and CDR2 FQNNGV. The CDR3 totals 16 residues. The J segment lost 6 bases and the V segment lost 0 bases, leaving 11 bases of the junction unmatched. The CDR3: CASSLEVGGHGGEQYF. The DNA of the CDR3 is TGTGCCAGCAGCTTAGAGGTGGGAGGGCATGGAGGCGAGCAGTACTTC.

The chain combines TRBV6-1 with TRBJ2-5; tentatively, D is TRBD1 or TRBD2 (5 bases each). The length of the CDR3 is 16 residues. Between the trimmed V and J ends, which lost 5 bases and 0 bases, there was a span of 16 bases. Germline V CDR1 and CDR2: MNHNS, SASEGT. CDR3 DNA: TGTGCCAGCAGTTGGGACGGCAGGGAAGACCAAGAGACCCAGTACTTC. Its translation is CASSWDGREDQETQYF.

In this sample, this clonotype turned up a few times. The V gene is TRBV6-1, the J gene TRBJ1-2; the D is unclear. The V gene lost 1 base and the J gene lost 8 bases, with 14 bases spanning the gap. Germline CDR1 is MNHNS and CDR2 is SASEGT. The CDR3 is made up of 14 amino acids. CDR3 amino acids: CASSEEVWAWGYTF. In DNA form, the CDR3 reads TGTGCCAGCAGTGAAGAGGTCTGGGCGTGGGGCTACACCTTC.

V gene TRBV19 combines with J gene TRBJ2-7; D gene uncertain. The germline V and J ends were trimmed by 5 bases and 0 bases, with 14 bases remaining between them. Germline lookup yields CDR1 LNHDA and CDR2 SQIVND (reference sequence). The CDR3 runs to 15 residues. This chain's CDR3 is CASSSDGSVSYEQYF. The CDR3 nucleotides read TGTGCCAGTAGTTCCGACGGGTCGGTCTCCTACGAGCAGTACTTC.

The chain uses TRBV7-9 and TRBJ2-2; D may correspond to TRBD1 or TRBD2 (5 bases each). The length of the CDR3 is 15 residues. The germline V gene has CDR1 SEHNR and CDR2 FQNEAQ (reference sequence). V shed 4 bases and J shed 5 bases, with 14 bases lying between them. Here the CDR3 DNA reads TGTGCCAGCAGCTCCCGACTGGGACGAACCGGGGAGCTGTTTTTT. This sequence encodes CASSSRLGRTGELFF.

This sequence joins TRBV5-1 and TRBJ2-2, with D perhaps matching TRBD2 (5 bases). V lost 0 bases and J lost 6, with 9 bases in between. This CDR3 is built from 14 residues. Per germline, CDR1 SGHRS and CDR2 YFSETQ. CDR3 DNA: TGCGCCAGCAGCTTGGAAGTGAGGGCCGGGGAGCTGTTTTTT. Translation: CASSLEVRAGELFF.

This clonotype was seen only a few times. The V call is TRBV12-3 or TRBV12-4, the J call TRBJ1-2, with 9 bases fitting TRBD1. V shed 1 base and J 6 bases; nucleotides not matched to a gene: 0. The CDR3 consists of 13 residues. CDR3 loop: CASSLGTGDGYTF. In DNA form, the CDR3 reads TGTGCCAGCAGTTTAGGGACAGGGGATGGCTACACCTTC.

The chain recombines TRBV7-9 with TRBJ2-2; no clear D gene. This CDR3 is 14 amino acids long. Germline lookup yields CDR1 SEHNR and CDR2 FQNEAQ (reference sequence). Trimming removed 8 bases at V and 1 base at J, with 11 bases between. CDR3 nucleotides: TGTGCCAGCCAACGGGCGCAGAACACCGGGGAGCTGTTTTTT. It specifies CASQRAQNTGELFF.

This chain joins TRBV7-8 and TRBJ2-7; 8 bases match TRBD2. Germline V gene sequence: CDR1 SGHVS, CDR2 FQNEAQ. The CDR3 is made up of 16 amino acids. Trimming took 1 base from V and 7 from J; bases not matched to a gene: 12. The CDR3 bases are TGTGCCAGCAGCTTAGATATTAGCGGGATACCGAGGGAGCAGTACTTC. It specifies CASSLDISGIPREQYF.

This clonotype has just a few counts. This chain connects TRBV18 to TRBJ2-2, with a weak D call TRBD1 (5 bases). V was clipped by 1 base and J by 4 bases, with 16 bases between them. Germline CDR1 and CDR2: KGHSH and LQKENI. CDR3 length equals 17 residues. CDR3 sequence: CASSPLRTSQLTGELFF. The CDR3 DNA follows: TGTGCCAGCTCACCACTCAGGACATCTCAGCTCACCGGGGAGCTGTTTTTT.

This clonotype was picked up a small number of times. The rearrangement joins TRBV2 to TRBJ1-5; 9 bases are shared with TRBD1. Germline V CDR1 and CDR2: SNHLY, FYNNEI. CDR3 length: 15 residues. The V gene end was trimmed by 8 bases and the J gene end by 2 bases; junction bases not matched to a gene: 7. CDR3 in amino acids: CASLRDREGNQPQHF. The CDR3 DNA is TGTGCCAGCTTACGGGACAGGGAAGGCAATCAGCCCCAGCATTTT.

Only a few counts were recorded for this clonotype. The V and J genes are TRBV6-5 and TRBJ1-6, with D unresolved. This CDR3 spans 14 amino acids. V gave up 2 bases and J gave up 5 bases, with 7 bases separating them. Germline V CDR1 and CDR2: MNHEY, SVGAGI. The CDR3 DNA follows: TGTGCCAGCAGTTACCGGGATAATAATTCACCCCTCCACTTT. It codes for CASSYRDNNSPLHF.